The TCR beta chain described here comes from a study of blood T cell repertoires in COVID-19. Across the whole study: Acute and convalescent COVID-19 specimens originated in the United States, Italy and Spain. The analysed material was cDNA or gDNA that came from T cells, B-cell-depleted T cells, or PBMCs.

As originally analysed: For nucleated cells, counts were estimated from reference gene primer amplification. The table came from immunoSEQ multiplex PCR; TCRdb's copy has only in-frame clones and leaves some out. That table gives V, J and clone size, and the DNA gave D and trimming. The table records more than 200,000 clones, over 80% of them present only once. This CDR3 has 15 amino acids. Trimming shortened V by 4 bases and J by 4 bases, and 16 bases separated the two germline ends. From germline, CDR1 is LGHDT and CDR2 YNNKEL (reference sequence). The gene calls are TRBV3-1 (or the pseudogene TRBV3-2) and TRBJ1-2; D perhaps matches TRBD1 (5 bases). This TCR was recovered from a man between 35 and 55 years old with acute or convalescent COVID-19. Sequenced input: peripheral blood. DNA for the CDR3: TGTGCCAGCAGCCCCCGTCGGGGGGGGGTCTATGGCTACACCTTC. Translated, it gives CASSPRRGGVYGYTF.